Presented here are 21 T cell receptor beta chains from one specimen sequenced in a study of T cell repertoires in cytomegalovirus infection (dated by TCRdb to about 2019). The sample was run on an Illumina HiSeq 1500. Using fastp trimming at Q25 and MiXCR clonotype assembly, TCRdb reanalyzed the public sequencing data and kept in-frame beta chains. Each CDR3 protein gets just one entry, which takes the most common genes and DNA from the rows behind it. The sample table records about 110,000 distinct CDR3 sequences; less than 55% of these occur just once. Roughly 70% of the sample goes to the ten largest clones. In the paper's terms, the treatment or condition label means: in vitro stimulation with specific CMV peptide epitopes to enrich CMV-specific T cells. Their recognized antigens are unknown. The sequenced sample was CD8+ T cells from cultured PBMCs, obtained from culture after CMV antigen stimulation. The receptors shown here come from a human donor in good health (CMV status not recorded). Some clones in this sample may be carry-over from other donors' samples.

This clonotype was observed at least ten times. The J gene is TRBJ1-2, the V gene TRBV19, with D perhaps TRBD1 (6 bases). The CDR3 consists of 14 residues. V was pared by 5 bases and J by 6 bases, with 16 bases between. Per germline, CDR1 LNHDA and CDR2 SQIVND (reference sequence). The CDR3 DNA sequence: TGTGCCAGTAGTTCACCGGGGGCCGCGCATGGCTACACCTTC. As protein: CASSSPGAAHGYTF.

This clonotype showed up just a few times. The chain carries TRBV3-1 and TRBJ2-3, with 9 bases aligning to TRBD1. CDR3 length equals 17 residues. Germline loops: CDR1 LGHDT, CDR2 YNNKEL (reference sequence). The V and J ends lost 4 bases and 3 bases, in that order; junction bases with no gene match: 11. Here the CDR3 reads CASSPSLIDRGTDTQYF. In DNA, the CDR3 is TGTGCCAGCAGCCCCAGCCTAATAGACAGGGGGACAGATACGCAGTATTTT.

This clonotype showed up just a few times. The chain uses TRBV7-9 and TRBJ2-7; TRBD1 agrees at 7 bases. This CDR3 is 15 amino acids long. The germline CDR1 and CDR2 sequences are SEHNR and FQNEAQ (reference sequence). The trim removed 5 bases at V and 6 bases at J, leaving 13 bases unmatched. The CDR3 DNA is TGTGCCAGCAGCGGCAGACAGGGCCCTTATTTCGAGCAGTACTTC. Translated: CASSGRQGPYFEQYF.

The chain has TRBV4-1 and TRBJ2-1; the D call may be TRBD1 or TRBD2 (6 bases each). This CDR3 comprises 15 residues. Germline CDR1 reads MGHRA; CDR2 reads YSYEKL. Between the trimmed V and J ends, which lost 6 bases and 4 bases, there was a span of 16 bases. Written as DNA, the CDR3 is TGCGCCAGCAGGGTGGCCGGGGGCAAATACAATGAGCAGTTCTTC. As protein: CASRVAGGKYNEQFF.

For this clonotype: An end of the junction does not agree with germline; a read error may underlie this. The gene calls are TRBV6-8 and TRBJ1-1; D is uncertain. This CDR3 region has 14 residues. Per germline, CDR1 MNHGY and CDR2 SAAAGT. The CDR3 reads CSSSYSVLHTEAFF. For the CDR3, the DNA is TGTTCCAGCAGTTACTCGGTTTTACACACTGAAGCTTTCTTT.

This clonotype was detected only a few times. The V call is TRBV7-8, the J call TRBJ2-1, with D tentatively TRBD2 (5 bases). Germline V CDR1 and CDR2: SGHVS, FQNEAQ. Trimming stripped 5 bases from V and 4 bases from J, with 18 bases between. The CDR3 is made up of 16 amino acids. As DNA, the CDR3 is TGTGCCAGCAGCCCCTACGGCAGCGGAGGATACAATGAGCAGTTCTTC. It specifies CASSPYGSGGYNEQFF.

This clonotype was detected only a few times. The chain recombines TRBV19 with TRBJ2-7; D gene uncertain. Trimming stripped 1 base from V and 3 bases from J, with 7 bases between. CDR1 LNHDA and CDR2 SQIVND come from the germline V gene (reference sequence). The CDR3 sequence is 13 residues long. The CDR3 sequence: CASSIGLHYEQYF. CDR3 sequence (DNA): TGTGCCAGTAGTATAGGACTTCACTACGAGCAGTACTTC.

The V call is TRBV12-3 or TRBV12-4, the J call TRBJ2-3; 9 bases line up with TRBD2. Losses at the gene ends were 3 bases for V and 4 bases for J; bases not matched to a gene: 5. This CDR3 spans 15 amino acids. CDR3 DNA sequence: TGTGCCAGCAGTTTGGGCGGGGGGGCTGCAGATACGCAGTATTTT. It specifies CASSLGGGAADTQYF.

This chain uses TRBV7-2 with TRBJ2-5, with D unresolved. The CDR3 is 12 residues long. Germline CDR1 and CDR2: SGHTA and FQGNSA. V lost 3 bases, J lost 2 bases, and 4 bases lay in between. This CDR3 reads CASSFRQETQYF. Here the CDR3 DNA reads TGTGCCAGCAGCTTCCGTCAAGAGACCCAGTACTTC.

This clonotype was seen more than once but under ten times. The genes are TRBV7-6 and TRBJ2-7, with TRBD2 matching over 8 bases. Germline-derived CDR1 and CDR2 are SGHVS and FNYEAQ. This CDR3 is 15 amino acids long. The junction had 6 bases not matched to a gene; V was cut back by 1 base and J by 4 bases. Here the CDR3 reads CASSLGTGGPYEQYF. DNA for the CDR3: TGTGCCAGCAGCTTAGGGACGGGGGGGCCGTACGAGCAGTACTTC.

The chain joins TRBV19 to TRBJ2-1; 12 nucleotides match TRBD1. J was trimmed by 8 bases and V by 3 bases; bases with no gene match: 11. From germline, CDR1 is LNHDA and CDR2 SQIVND (reference sequence). The CDR3 extends over 17 amino acids. In DNA form, the CDR3 reads TGTGCCAGTAGTATGCTGGGGACAGGGGGCTTGCGAGATGAGCAGTTCTTC. Translating it yields CASSMLGTGGLRDEQFF.

V usage is TRBV7-6 and J usage is TRBJ2-3; unclear D gene. This CDR3 has 14 amino acids. V lost 2 bases to trimming and J lost 2 bases, with 8 bases between them. From germline, CDR1 is SGHVS and CDR2 FNYEAQ. As DNA, the CDR3 is TGTGCCAGCAGCTTAAAGGGAAACACAGATACGCAGTATTTT. Translating it yields CASSLKGNTDTQYF.

A few counts support this clonotype. The V gene is TRBV7-8, the J gene TRBJ2-3; perhaps TRBD1 as D (5 bases). Germline lookup yields CDR1 SGHVS and CDR2 FQNEAQ. V lost 5 bases and J lost 4, with 10 bases in between. The CDR3 spans 13 residues. The DNA of the CDR3 is TGTGCCAGCAGCCGAGACAGTGCAGATACGCAGTATTTT. This translates into CASSRDSADTQYF.

The chain combines TRBV6-2 or TRBV6-3 with TRBJ2-1, with 8 bases that match TRBD1. CDR3 length: 17 residues. From germline, CDR1 is MNHEY and CDR2 SVGEGT. V trimming: 1 base; J trimming: 8 bases; junction bases outside the gene matches: 13. The DNA of the CDR3 is TGTGCCAGCAGTTACTTCCCTGACAGGGGTTTTACCCATGAGCAGTTCTTC. It specifies CASSYFPDRGFTHEQFF.

This clonotype was detected only a few times. The J gene is TRBJ2-5, the V gene TRBV14; 9 positions match TRBD1. This CDR3 is built from 16 residues. Germline V gene sequence: CDR1 SGHDN, CDR2 FVKESK. The trim removed 1 base at V and 0 bases at J, leaving 3 bases unmatched. The CDR3 sequence is CASSQGDRADQETQYF. Here the CDR3 DNA reads TGTGCCAGCAGCCAAGGGGACAGGGCGGACCAAGAGACCCAGTACTTC.

This chain joins TRBV7-3 and TRBJ2-3; the D gene is possibly TRBD2 (5 bases). The CDR3 contains 15 residues. Between the trimmed V and J ends, which lost 4 bases and 4 bases, there was a span of 15 bases. Germline lookup yields CDR1 SGHTA and CDR2 FQGTGA. Here the CDR3 reads CASSYQDGVSDTQYF. CDR3 coding DNA: TGTGCCAGCAGCTATCAGGACGGGGTATCAGATACGCAGTATTTT.

The chain couples TRBV7-2 to TRBJ2-3; D could derive from TRBD1 or TRBD2 (5 bases each). CDR3 length: 16 residues. Germline V gene data show CDR1 as SGHTA and CDR2 as FQGNSA. V lost 1 base, J lost 8 bases, and 19 bases lay in between. The CDR3 protein is CASSLDTRRPGGTQYF. CDR3 bases: TGTGCCAGCAGCTTAGATACTAGGAGACCTGGGGGTACGCAGTATTTT.

This clonotype was seen just once. V and J are TRBV4-1 and TRBJ2-7; D is undetermined. The CDR3 spans 13 residues. Trimming stripped 0 bases from V and 6 bases from J, with 9 bases between. Germline values: CDR1 MGHRA, CDR2 YSYEKL. The CDR3 sequence is CASSQELLREQYF. The CDR3 DNA follows: TGCGCCAGCAGCCAAGAGCTGTTGCGCGAGCAGTACTTC.

The V gene is TRBV5-8, the J gene TRBJ2-7, with D perhaps matching TRBD2 (6 bases). Between the trimmed V and J ends, which lost 3 bases and 2 bases, there was a span of 9 bases. CDR1 and CDR2 from the germline V gene are SGHTS and YDEGEE. The CDR3 totals 13 residues. The CDR3 DNA sequence: TGTGCCAGCAGCTACCGGGAGACCTACGAGCAGTACTTC. As protein: CASSYRETYEQYF.

This CDR3 reads CASSPPQESGELFF. For the CDR3, the DNA is TGTGCCAGCAGTCCACCACAGGAGTCCGGGGAGCTGTTTTTT. V is TRBV6-5 and J is TRBJ2-2, with D possibly being TRBD1 (5 bases). The germline V gene encodes CDR1 MNHEY and CDR2 SVGAGI. V was clipped by 5 bases and J by 6 bases, with 13 bases between them. The CDR3 runs to 14 residues.

This chain connects TRBV27 to TRBJ2-5, with 7 bases lining up with TRBD1. This CDR3 spans 15 amino acids. With 3 bases clipped from V and 1 base from J, the junction kept 5 bases outside the gene matches. Germline CDR1 and CDR2: MNHEY and SMNVEV (reference sequence). The CDR3 spells CASSFRTGLQETQYF. Written as DNA, the CDR3 is TGTGCCAGCAGTTTTAGGACAGGCCTCCAAGAGACCCAGTACTTC.